Listed here are 15 T cell receptor beta chains from one sample, sequenced in a study of Ad26.COV2.S vaccination and SARS-CoV-2 variants. Treatment reported: about 20 received Ad26.COV2.S at low or high dose, single or two shots; five or six received placebo; per-sample allocation not given. The samples were gathered on day 63 after the first injection of vaccine or placebo. Profiled with immunoSEQ multiplex PCR; TCRdb holds only in-frame clones, not every one. The sample includes over 250,000 clones, around 87% of them seen just once. Source: peripheral blood, taken in a trial of Ad26.COV2.S vaccine versus placebo. The receptors derive from a person between 18 and 65 years old who received the Ad26.COV2.S COVID-19 vaccine or a placebo.

The CDR3 region is CASSHIPGTGAFF. DNA for the CDR3: TGTGCCAGCAGCCACATCCCCGGGACAGGAGCTTTCTTT. V and J are TRBV6-5 and TRBJ1-1; 8 positions match TRBD1. The CDR3 spans 13 residues. V was clipped by 6 bases and J by 10 bases; unmatched bases: 10. Germline V gene data show CDR1 as MNHEY and CDR2 as SVGAGI.

This chain uses TRBV18 with TRBJ2-5, with 9 bases identical to TRBD2. This CDR3 spans 15 amino acids. Germline assignment: CDR1 KGHSH and CDR2 LQKENI. V gave up 3 bases and J gave up 2 bases; unmatched junction bases: 4. Here the CDR3 reads CASSPFSGGQETQYF. CDR3 DNA sequence: TGTGCCAGCTCACCCTTTAGCGGGGGACAAGAGACCCAGTACTTC.

V and J are TRBV6-6 and TRBJ1-1, with 7 bases that match TRBD1. This CDR3 is built from 13 residues. V shed 7 bases and J 5 bases; nucleotides not matched to a gene: 7. Germline V gene sequence: CDR1 MNHNY, CDR2 SVGAGI (reference sequence). CDR3: CASILQGRTEAFF. The CDR3 region has the DNA TGTGCCAGCATCCTACAGGGGAGGACTGAAGCTTTCTTT.

The chain employs TRBV4-1 and TRBJ1-4, with 9 positions matching TRBD1. Per the germline V gene, CDR1 is MGHRA and CDR2 is YSYEKL. With 2 bases clipped from V and 9 bases from J, the junction kept 7 bases outside the gene matches. The CDR3 has 15 amino acids. CDR3 region: CASSQPGQGQKKLFF. The CDR3 DNA follows: TGCGCCAGCAGCCAACCGGGACAGGGCCAGAAAAAACTGTTTTTT.

This sequence joins TRBV21-1 and TRBJ2-7; the table's D call of TRBD1 was not tested on the DNA. TRBV21-1 is termed a pseudogene. This CDR3 comprises 21 residues. The CDR3 reads CASSKADPRRYTGTGAYEQYF. The CDR3 coding sequence is TGTGCCAGCAGCAAAGCGGACCCCCGACGATATACCGGGACAGGAGCTTACGAGCAGTACTTC.

The chain carries TRBV4-1 and TRBJ1-2, with 10 bases matching TRBD1. The CDR3 covers 14 residues. The junction had 4 bases not matched to a gene; V was cut back by 2 bases and J by 7 bases. Germline CDR1 reads MGHRA; CDR2 reads YSYEKL. The CDR3 here is CASSQKGQGSGYTF. In DNA form, the CDR3 reads TGCGCCAGCAGCCAAAAGGGACAGGGGTCTGGCTACACCTTC.

The V call is TRBV29-1, the J call TRBJ1-1; 10 positions match TRBD1. Germline-derived CDR1 and CDR2 are SQVTM and ANQGSEA. J lost 7 bases, V lost 7 bases, and 9 bases had no gene match. This CDR3 is 13 amino acids long. The CDR3 is CSARRQGANEAFF. The CDR3 bases are TGCAGCGCTAGGAGACAGGGGGCGAATGAAGCTTTCTTT.

This clone appeared a few times. The rearrangement links TRBV29-1 to TRBJ1-1; tentative D call: TRBD1 (5 bases). Trimming removed 4 bases from V and 0 bases from J, with 12 bases in between. This CDR3 has 14 amino acids. Germline values: CDR1 SQVTM, CDR2 ANQGSEA. The CDR3 protein is CSVAGGRLNTEAFF. The CDR3 DNA reads as TGCAGCGTTGCGGGGGGACGCCTGAACACTGAAGCTTTCTTT.

The chain couples TRBV30 to TRBJ1-1, with 8 bases lining up with TRBD1. Trimming took 4 bases from V and 1 from J; bases not matched to a gene: 2. The V gene's germline CDR1 is GTSNPN and CDR2 SVGIG (reference sequence). There are 13 residues in the CDR3. CDR3 DNA: TGTGCCTGGACGGGACAGGCGAACACTGAAGCTTTCTTT. As protein: CAWTGQANTEAFF.

This rearrangement joins TRBV18 to TRBJ1-4, with D uncertain. CDR1 is KGHSH, CDR2 LQKENI, per germline. This CDR3 is built from 13 residues. Trimming cost V 3 bases and J 8 bases, with 10 bases left between them. This CDR3 reads CASSPGNEEKLFF. CDR3 DNA sequence: TGTGCCAGCTCACCTGGGAATGAGGAAAAACTGTTTTTT.

The chain has TRBV25-1 and TRBJ1-4; possibly TRBD1 for D (5 bases). CDR3 length: 16 amino acids. Trimming shortened V by 3 bases and J by 5 bases, and 16 bases separated the two germline ends. The germline gives CDR1 MGHDK, CDR2 SYGVNS. The CDR3 DNA reads TGTGCCAGCAGTGATCGGGTGGCAGGGTCGAATGAAAAACTGTTTTTT. It yields the protein CASSDRVAGSNEKLFF.

CDR3 DNA sequence: TGTGCCAGCAGCGCCCTAGCGGGAGGGAACACCGGGGAGCTGTTTTTT. Encoded protein: CASSALAGGNTGELFF. The gene calls are TRBV6-4 and TRBJ2-2, with TRBD2 matching over 11 bases. Germline V CDR1 and CDR2: MRHNA, SNTAGT. With V trimmed by 6 bases and J by 1 base, 4 bases remained unmatched. The CDR3 spans 16 residues.

The chain uses TRBV19 and TRBJ1-2; D is unclear. The CDR3 covers 13 residues. V was pared by 5 bases and J by 0 bases, with 7 bases between. Germline CDR1 and CDR2: LNHDA and SQIVND (reference sequence). The CDR3 spells CASSAGSNYGYTF. CDR3 DNA sequence: TGTGCCAGTAGTGCAGGATCTAACTATGGCTACACCTTC.

The chain combines TRBV5-5 with TRBJ1-2; weak D call: TRBD1 (6 bases). The V end was cut by 7 bases, the J end by 14 bases, with 24 bases between. The CDR3 sequence is 13 residues long. CDR1 is SGHKS and CDR2 is YYEKEE in the germline V gene (reference sequence). CDR3 loop: CASALDSRALGTF. The CDR3, as DNA: TGTGCCAGCGCGTTGGACAGTAGGGCCCTCGGGACCTTC. Variable domain in full (rest from reference TRBV5-5 and TRBJ1-2): DAGVTQSPTHLIKTRGQQVTLRCSPISGHKSVSWYQQVLGQGPQFIFQYYEKEERGRGNFPDRFSARQFPNYSSELNVNALLLGDSALYLCASALDSRALGTFGSGTRLTVV.

CDR3 nucleotides: TGTGCCAGCAGAATCGGGGAGACCCAGTACTTC. Its translation is CASRIGETQYF. The chain is built from TRBV6-5 and TRBJ2-5; no clear D gene. CDR3 length equals 11 residues. Between the trimmed V and J ends, which lost 6 bases and 5 bases, there was a span of 7 bases. Per germline, CDR1 MNHEY and CDR2 SVGAGI.